The subject of this entry is one TCR beta chain. Cohort allocation depended upon clinical history that participants reported. The table came from immunoSEQ multiplex PCR; TCRdb's copy has only in-frame clones and leaves some out. The profile covers around 250,000 clones, with around nine tenths appearing a single time and roughly 1.6% taken by the ten largest. The sample originates from a study of blood T cell repertoires in COVID-19. The CDR3 totals 15 residues. V lost 2 bases and J 1 base, leaving 10 bases between the germline ends. Germline V gives CDR1 SNHLY, CDR2 FYNNEI. This clonotype was sampled from a woman aged 50 to 60 who had recovered from COVID-19. Sequencing was done on a sample of PBMCs or T cells enriched from blood (not recorded which). The chain is built from TRBV2 and TRBJ2-3; maybe TRBD1 (6 bases). CDR3 coding DNA: TGTGCCAGCAGTGAACAGGGGCTCCGCACAGATACGCAGTATTTT. Protein: CASSEQGLRTDTQYF.